These T cell receptor beta chains were read from a single sample in a study of T cell repertoires in cytomegalovirus infection. The antigens for these receptors are not known. TCRdb used MiXCR to reprocess the reads, holding one entry per CDR3 protein. The sample yields 200,000 to 250,000 distinct CDR3 sequences, around 40% seen once. The sample consisted of CD8+ T cells from cultured PBMCs, taken from culture after CMV antigen stimulation. All receptors come from a human donor in good health (CMV status not recorded). Some clones in this sample may be carry-over from other donors' samples. Both conserved end residues are part of each CDR3. Fields, in order: V gene, D gene, J gene, clone size, CDR3 protein, CDR3 DNA. D genes are given only for firm matches. Rows may omit the clone size; those that give it use once, few, many or a size class.

v_call: TRBV7-2
d_call: -
j_call: TRBJ2-1
clone_size: -
cdr3_aa: CASSLVLAEAYNEQFF
cdr3_nt: TGTGCCAGCAGCTTAGTCCTAGCAGAGGCCTACAATGAGCAGTTCTTC

v_call: TRBV7-6
d_call: TRBD1
j_call: TRBJ2-7
clone_size: -
cdr3_aa: CASSADRPYEQYF
cdr3_nt: TGTGCCAGCAGCGCGGACAGGCCCTACGAGCAGTACTTC

v_call: TRBV7-2
d_call: TRBD1
j_call: TRBJ1-2
clone_size: few
cdr3_aa: CASSLVPGGTNYGYTF
cdr3_nt: TGTGCCAGCAGCTTAGTGCCAGGGGGCACGAACTATGGCTACACCTTC

v_call: TRBV7-9
d_call: -
j_call: TRBJ2-5
clone_size: few
cdr3_aa: CASSPGATLYQETQYF
cdr3_nt: TGTGCCAGCAGTCCGGGGGCGACCTTGTACCAAGAGACCCAGTACTTC

v_call: TRBV27
d_call: -
j_call: TRBJ2-5
clone_size: -
cdr3_aa: CASSLQTGPPETQYF
cdr3_nt: TGTGCCAGCAGTTTACAGACAGGCCCTCCAGAGACCCAGTACTTC

v_call: TRBV7-6
d_call: TRBD1
j_call: TRBJ1-2
clone_size: few
cdr3_aa: CASSVGQAPEGYGYTF
cdr3_nt: TGTGCCAGCAGCGTCGGACAGGCTCCTGAGGGCTATGGCTACACCTTC

v_call: TRBV5-8
d_call: -
j_call: TRBJ2-5
clone_size: -
cdr3_aa: CASSPPPALQETQYF
cdr3_nt: TGTGCCAGCAGCCCGCCCCCAGCCTTACAGGAGACCCAGTACTTC

v_call: TRBV29-1
d_call: -
j_call: TRBJ2-5
clone_size: -
cdr3_aa: CSVPDSLGETQYF
cdr3_nt: TGCAGCGTCCCCGACAGCTTGGGTGAGACCCAGTACTTC

v_call: TRBV27
d_call: -
j_call: TRBJ1-1
clone_size: -
cdr3_aa: CASSFLGTGNTEAFF
cdr3_nt: TGTGCCAGCAGTTTTTTAGGGACGGGGAACACTGAAGCTTTCTTT

v_call: TRBV27
d_call: -
j_call: TRBJ1-2
clone_size: -
cdr3_aa: CASSIDSVNGYTF
cdr3_nt: TGTGCCAGCAGTATCGACAGCGTCAACGGCTACACCTTC

v_call: TRBV6-1
d_call: -
j_call: TRBJ1-6
clone_size: -
cdr3_aa: CAITDRENSPLHF
cdr3_nt: TGTGCCATAACCGACAGAGAAAATTCACCCCTCCACTTT

v_call: TRBV27
d_call: -
j_call: TRBJ2-7
clone_size: -
cdr3_aa: CASSPSGSTPTEQYF
cdr3_nt: TGTGCCAGCAGCCCATCGGGATCGACCCCTACCGAGCAGTACTTC

v_call: TRBV9
d_call: -
j_call: TRBJ2-2
clone_size: once
cdr3_aa: CASSVRGTNTGELFF
cdr3_nt: TGTGCCAGCAGCGTTAGGGGAACGAACACCGGGGAGCTGTTTTTT

v_call: TRBV27
d_call: -
j_call: TRBJ2-4
clone_size: -
cdr3_aa: CASSQGGLKNIQYF
cdr3_nt: TGTGCCAGCAGTCAGGGGGGTTTGAAAAACATTCAGTACTTC

v_call: TRBV3-1
d_call: TRBD1
j_call: TRBJ1-2
clone_size: -
cdr3_aa: CASSQYDRDSYGYTF
cdr3_nt: TGTGCCAGCAGCCAATATGACCGGGACAGCTATGGCTACACCTTC

v_call: TRBV6-1
d_call: -
j_call: TRBJ2-2
clone_size: few
cdr3_aa: CASILTGELFF
cdr3_nt: TGTGCCAGCATATTGACCGGGGAGCTGTTTTTT

v_call: TRBV28
d_call: TRBD1
j_call: TRBJ1-5
clone_size: -
cdr3_aa: CATTPGQGYQPQHF
cdr3_nt: TGTGCCACCACCCCGGGACAGGGATATCAGCCCCAGCATTTT

v_call: TRBV6-4
d_call: -
j_call: TRBJ2-1
clone_size: few
cdr3_aa: CASSDGDGNNEQFF
cdr3_nt: TGTGCCAGCAGTGACGGTGACGGTAACAATGAGCAGTTCTTC

v_call: TRBV27
d_call: -
j_call: TRBJ2-6
clone_size: -
cdr3_aa: CASGTGGLTF
cdr3_nt: TGTGCCAGCGGTACAGGAGGCCTGACTTTC

v_call: TRBV5-5
d_call: TRBD2
j_call: TRBJ2-7
clone_size: -
cdr3_aa: CASSLLPPGGYEQYF
cdr3_nt: TGTGCCAGCAGCTTGCTCCCCCCGGGGGGCTACGAGCAGTACTTC

v_call: TRBV9
d_call: TRBD1
j_call: TRBJ2-1
clone_size: -
cdr3_aa: CASSVVGTGVNEQFF
cdr3_nt: TGTGCCAGCAGCGTAGTGGGGACAGGGGTCAATGAGCAGTTCTTC

v_call: TRBV7-2
d_call: -
j_call: TRBJ2-3
clone_size: -
cdr3_aa: CASSLEASFYTDTQYF
cdr3_nt: TGTGCCAGCAGCTTAGAGGCGAGCTTTTACACAGATACGCAGTATTTT

v_call: TRBV20-1
d_call: -
j_call: TRBJ1-1
clone_size: once
cdr3_aa: CSAQTLFTEAFF
cdr3_nt: TGCAGTGCCCAGACCTTGTTCACTGAAGCTTTCTTT

v_call: TRBV7-9
d_call: -
j_call: TRBJ2-3
clone_size: -
cdr3_aa: CASSSAGGDTQYF
cdr3_nt: TGTGCCAGCAGCTCGGCAGGAGGAGATACGCAGTATTTT

v_call: TRBV7-9
d_call: TRBD2
j_call: TRBJ2-1
clone_size: few
cdr3_aa: CASSLSLAGGYEQFF
cdr3_nt: TGTGCCAGCAGCTTATCGCTAGCGGGAGGCTATGAGCAGTTCTTC

v_call: TRBV29-1
d_call: -
j_call: TRBJ1-2
clone_size: few
cdr3_aa: CSVPTDGGYTF
cdr3_nt: TGCAGCGTACCGACGGACGGGGGCTACACCTTC

v_call: TRBV4-1
d_call: -
j_call: TRBJ2-3
clone_size: -
cdr3_aa: CASSQYITDTQYF
cdr3_nt: TGCGCCAGCAGCCAATACATCACAGATACGCAGTATTTT

v_call: TRBV6-5
d_call: TRBD1
j_call: TRBJ2-3
clone_size: -
cdr3_aa: CASSYRGQRTDTQYF
cdr3_nt: TGTGCCAGCAGTTACAGGGGACAGCGCACAGATACGCAGTATTTT

v_call: TRBV18
d_call: -
j_call: TRBJ1-6
clone_size: -
cdr3_aa: CASSWTLFYNSPLHF
cdr3_nt: TGTGCCAGCTCATGGACACTGTTTTATAATTCACCCCTCCACTTT

v_call: TRBV3-1
d_call: -
j_call: TRBJ1-1
clone_size: -
cdr3_aa: CASSHRTSPNTEAFF
cdr3_nt: TGTGCCAGCAGCCACCGAACATCCCCGAACACTGAAGCTTTCTTT

v_call: TRBV7-6
d_call: TRBD2
j_call: TRBJ2-7
clone_size: few
cdr3_aa: CATGGVGGTEQYF
cdr3_nt: TGTGCCACCGGAGGGGTCGGGGGGACCGAGCAGTACTTC

v_call: TRBV7-4
d_call: -
j_call: TRBJ1-3
clone_size: -
cdr3_aa: CASSRRGGTGNTIYF
cdr3_nt: TGTGCCAGCAGCCGGAGGGGAGGGACAGGAAACACCATATATTTT

v_call: TRBV7-9
d_call: -
j_call: TRBJ1-4
clone_size: -
cdr3_aa: CASSEGEKLFF
cdr3_nt: TGTGCCAGCAGCGAGGGGGAAAAACTGTTTTTT

v_call: TRBV7-3
d_call: -
j_call: TRBJ1-2
clone_size: many
cdr3_aa: CASSLRPGYTF
cdr3_nt: TGTGCCAGCAGCTTAAGACCTGGCTACACCTTC

v_call: TRBV30
d_call: TRBD1
j_call: TRBJ1-1
clone_size: few
cdr3_aa: CARDRGNTEAFF
cdr3_nt: TGTGCCCGGGACAGGGGGAACACTGAAGCTTTCTTT

v_call: TRBV27
d_call: TRBD2
j_call: TRBJ2-5
clone_size: few
cdr3_aa: CASSARGGLVQETQYF
cdr3_nt: TGTGCCAGCAGTGCCCGCGGGGGGCTGGTCCAAGAGACCCAGTACTTC

v_call: TRBV11-2
d_call: TRBD2
j_call: TRBJ2-7
clone_size: -
cdr3_aa: CASNLAGGTGYEQYF
cdr3_nt: TGTGCCAGCAACCTAGCGGGGGGAACAGGATACGAGCAGTACTTC

v_call: TRBV7-9
d_call: -
j_call: TRBJ1-3
clone_size: -
cdr3_aa: CASSLVTENTIYF
cdr3_nt: TGTGCCAGCAGCTTAGTCACCGAAAACACCATATATTTT

v_call: TRBV7-2
d_call: TRBD2
j_call: TRBJ2-1
clone_size: many
cdr3_aa: CASSPDSGGRYNEQFF
cdr3_nt: TGTGCCAGCAGCCCTGACTCTGGCGGGAGGTACAATGAGCAGTTCTTC

v_call: TRBV5-4
d_call: TRBD2
j_call: TRBJ2-2
clone_size: many
cdr3_aa: CASSSTSGRNTGELFF
cdr3_nt: TGTGCCAGCAGCTCAACTAGCGGGAGGAACACCGGGGAGCTGTTTTTT

v_call: TRBV9
d_call: -
j_call: TRBJ2-7
clone_size: -
cdr3_aa: CASSLGSGATYEQYF
cdr3_nt: TGTGCCAGCTCCTTAGGTTCGGGGGCGACCTACGAGCAGTACTTC

v_call: TRBV7-2
d_call: -
j_call: TRBJ1-2
clone_size: -
cdr3_aa: CASSLAARNYGYTF
cdr3_nt: TGTGCCAGCAGCTTAGCGGCCAGGAACTATGGCTACACCTTC

v_call: TRBV24-1
d_call: TRBD2
j_call: TRBJ2-3
clone_size: -
cdr3_aa: CATSDFNTGGPGDTQYF
cdr3_nt: TGTGCCACCAGTGATTTCAACACGGGAGGGCCTGGGGATACGCAGTATTTT

v_call: TRBV7-3
d_call: -
j_call: TRBJ1-1
clone_size: -
cdr3_aa: CASSLDSSTEAFF
cdr3_nt: TGTGCCAGCAGCCTCGACAGTAGCACTGAAGCTTTCTTT

v_call: TRBV28
d_call: TRBD1
j_call: TRBJ1-5
clone_size: -
cdr3_aa: CASRPTGGRQPQHF
cdr3_nt: TGTGCCAGCAGACCCACAGGGGGCCGGCAGCCCCAGCATTTT

v_call: TRBV7-6
d_call: TRBD1
j_call: TRBJ2-1
clone_size: -
cdr3_aa: CASSLTRTGDLPNEQFF
cdr3_nt: TGTGCCAGCAGCTTAACTAGGACAGGGGATCTACCCAATGAGCAGTTCTTC

v_call: TRBV19
d_call: -
j_call: TRBJ1-1
clone_size: -
cdr3_aa: CASSIEGGEKGGGTEAFF
cdr3_nt: TGTGCCAGTAGTATAGAGGGAGGGGAAAAAGGAGGAGGCACTGAAGCTTTCTTT

v_call: TRBV6-1
d_call: TRBD2
j_call: TRBJ2-1
clone_size: many
cdr3_aa: CASSEGSGGANEQFF
cdr3_nt: TGTGCCAGCAGTGAAGGGAGCGGGGGGGCCAATGAGCAGTTCTTC

v_call: TRBV6-6
d_call: TRBD2
j_call: TRBJ2-1
clone_size: -
cdr3_aa: CASSYAIAGAYNEQFF
cdr3_nt: TGTGCCAGCAGTTACGCCATAGCGGGAGCGTACAATGAGCAGTTCTTC

v_call: TRBV7-9
d_call: TRBD1
j_call: TRBJ2-7
clone_size: many
cdr3_aa: CASSPPGQGAYEQYF
cdr3_nt: TGTGCCAGCAGCCCCCCGGGACAGGGGGCTTACGAGCAGTACTTC

v_call: TRBV27
d_call: -
j_call: TRBJ1-6
clone_size: -
cdr3_aa: CASSFNSYNSPLHF
cdr3_nt: TGTGCCAGCAGTTTCAACTCCTATAATTCACCCCTCCACTTT